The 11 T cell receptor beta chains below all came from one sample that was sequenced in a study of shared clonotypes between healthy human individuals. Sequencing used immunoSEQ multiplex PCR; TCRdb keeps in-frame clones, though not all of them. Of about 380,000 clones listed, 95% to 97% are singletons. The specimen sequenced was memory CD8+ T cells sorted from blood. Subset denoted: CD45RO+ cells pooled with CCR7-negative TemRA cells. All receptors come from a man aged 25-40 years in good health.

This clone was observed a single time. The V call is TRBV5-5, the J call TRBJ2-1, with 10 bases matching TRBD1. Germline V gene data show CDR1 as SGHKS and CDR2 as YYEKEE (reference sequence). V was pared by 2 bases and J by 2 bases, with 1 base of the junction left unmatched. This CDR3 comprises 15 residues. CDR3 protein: CASSLGQGAYNEQFF. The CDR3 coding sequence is TGTGCCAGCAGCTTAGGACAGGGGGCCTACAATGAGCAGTTCTTC. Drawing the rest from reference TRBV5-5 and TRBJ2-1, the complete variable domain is DAGVTQSPTHLIKTRGQQVTLRCSPISGHKSVSWYQQVLGQGPQFIFQYYEKEERGRGNFPDRFSARQFPNYSSELNVNALLLGDSALYLCASSLGQGAYNEQFFGPGTRLTVL.

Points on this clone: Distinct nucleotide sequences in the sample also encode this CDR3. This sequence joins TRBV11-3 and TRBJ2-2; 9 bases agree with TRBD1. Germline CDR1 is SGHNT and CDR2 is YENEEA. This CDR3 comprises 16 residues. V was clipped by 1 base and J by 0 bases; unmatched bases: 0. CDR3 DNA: TGTGCCAGCAGCTTAGGACAGGGGGCGAACACCGGGGAGCTGTTTTTT. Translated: CASSLGQGANTGELFF. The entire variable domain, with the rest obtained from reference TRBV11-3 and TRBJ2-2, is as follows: EAGVVQSPRYKIIEKKQPVAFWCNPISGHNTLYWYLQNLGQGPELLIRYENEEAVDDSQLPKDRFSAERLKGVDSTLKIQPAELGDSAVYLCASSLGQGANTGELFFGEGSRLTVL.

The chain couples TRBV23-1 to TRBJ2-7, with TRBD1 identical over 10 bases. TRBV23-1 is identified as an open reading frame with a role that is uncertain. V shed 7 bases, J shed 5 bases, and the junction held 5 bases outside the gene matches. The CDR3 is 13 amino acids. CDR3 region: CASIGTGANEQYF. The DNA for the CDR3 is TGCGCCAGCATAGGGACAGGGGCTAACGAGCAGTACTTC.

In DNA form, the CDR3 reads TGTGCCAGCAGCTTTTCGGCGGCCTATAATTCACCCCTCCACTTT. Its protein product is CASSFSAAYNSPLHF. The V call is TRBV5-6, the J call TRBJ1-6; no clear D gene. The germline CDR1 and CDR2 sequences are SGHDT and YYEEEE. This CDR3 has 15 amino acids. V was trimmed by 2 bases and J by 2 bases, leaving 8 bases between them.

The chain's CDR3 is CASSTRAGGDYEQYF. CDR3 DNA sequence: TGTGCCAGCAGCACCCGAGCGGGAGGGGACTACGAGCAGTACTTC. This chain joins TRBV7-2 and TRBJ2-7; TRBD2 agrees at 10 bases. V shed 5 bases, J shed 3 bases, and the junction held 7 bases outside the gene matches. The length of the CDR3 is 15 residues. Per germline, CDR1 SGHTA and CDR2 FQGNSA. Full variable domain (outside the CDR3, taken from reference TRBV7-2 and TRBJ2-7): GAGVSQSPSNKVTEKGKDVELRCDPISGHTALYWYRQSLGQGLEFLIYFQGNSAPDKSGLPSDRFSAERTGGSVSTLTIQRTQQEDSAVYLCASSTRAGGDYEQYFGPGTRLTVT.

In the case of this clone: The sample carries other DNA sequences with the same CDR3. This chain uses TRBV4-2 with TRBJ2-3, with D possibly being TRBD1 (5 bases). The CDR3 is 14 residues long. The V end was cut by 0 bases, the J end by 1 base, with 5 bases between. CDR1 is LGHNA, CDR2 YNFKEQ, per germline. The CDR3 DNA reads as TGTGCCAGCAGCCAAGAAGGGGGCACAGATACGCAGTATTTT. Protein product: CASSQEGGTDTQYF.

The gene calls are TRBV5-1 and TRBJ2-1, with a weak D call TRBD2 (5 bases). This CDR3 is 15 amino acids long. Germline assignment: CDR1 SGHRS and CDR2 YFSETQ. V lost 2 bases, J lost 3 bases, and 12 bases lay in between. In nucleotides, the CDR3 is TGCGCCAGCAGCTTTGAGGGAGACGGCTACAATGAGCAGTTCTTC. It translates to CASSFEGDGYNEQFF.

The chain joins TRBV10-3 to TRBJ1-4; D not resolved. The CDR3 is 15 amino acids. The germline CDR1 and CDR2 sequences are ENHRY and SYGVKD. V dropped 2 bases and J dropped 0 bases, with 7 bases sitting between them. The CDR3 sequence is CAISEGLATNEKLFF. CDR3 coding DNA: TGTGCCATCAGTGAGGGCTTAGCAACTAATGAAAAACTGTTTTTT.

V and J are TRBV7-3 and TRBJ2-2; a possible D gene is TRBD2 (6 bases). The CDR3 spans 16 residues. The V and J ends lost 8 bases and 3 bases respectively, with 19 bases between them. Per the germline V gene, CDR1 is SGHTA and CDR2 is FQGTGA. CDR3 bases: TGTGCCAGCGCCTCTGTAGGCACTAGCCACACCGGGGAGCTGTTTTTT. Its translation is CASASVGTSHTGELFF.

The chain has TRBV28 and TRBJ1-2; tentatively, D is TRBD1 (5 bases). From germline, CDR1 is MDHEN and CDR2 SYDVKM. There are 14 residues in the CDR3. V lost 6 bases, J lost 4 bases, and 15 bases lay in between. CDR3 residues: CASRPGRGTYGYTF. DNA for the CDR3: TGTGCCAGCAGGCCGGGGCGGGGGACCTATGGCTACACCTTC.

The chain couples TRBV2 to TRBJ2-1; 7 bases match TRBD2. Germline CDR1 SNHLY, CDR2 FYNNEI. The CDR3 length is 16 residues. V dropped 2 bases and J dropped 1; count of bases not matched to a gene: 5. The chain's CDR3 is CASSESLADSYNEQFF. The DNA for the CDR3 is TGTGCCAGCAGTGAAAGTCTAGCGGATTCCTACAATGAGCAGTTCTTC.